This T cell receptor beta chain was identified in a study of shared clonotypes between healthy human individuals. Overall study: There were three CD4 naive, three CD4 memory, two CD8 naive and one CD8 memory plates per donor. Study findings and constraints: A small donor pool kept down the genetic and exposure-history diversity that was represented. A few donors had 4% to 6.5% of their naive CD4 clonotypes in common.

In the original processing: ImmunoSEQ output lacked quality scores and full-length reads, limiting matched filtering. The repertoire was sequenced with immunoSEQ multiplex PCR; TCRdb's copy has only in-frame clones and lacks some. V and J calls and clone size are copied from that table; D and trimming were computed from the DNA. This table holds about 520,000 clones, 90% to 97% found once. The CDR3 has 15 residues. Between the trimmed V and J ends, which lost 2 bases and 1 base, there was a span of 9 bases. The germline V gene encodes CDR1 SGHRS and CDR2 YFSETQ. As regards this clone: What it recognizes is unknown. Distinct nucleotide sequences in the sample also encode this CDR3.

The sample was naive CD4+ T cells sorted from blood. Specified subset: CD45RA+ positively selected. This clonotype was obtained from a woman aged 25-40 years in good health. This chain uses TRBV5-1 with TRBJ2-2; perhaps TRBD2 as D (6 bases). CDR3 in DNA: TGCGCCAGCAGCTTCGGGACTGAGAACACCGGGGAGCTGTTTTTT. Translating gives CASSFGTENTGELFF. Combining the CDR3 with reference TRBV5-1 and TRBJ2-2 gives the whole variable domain KAGVTQTPRYLIKTRGQQVTLSCSPISGHRSVSWYQQTPGQGLQFLFEYFSETQRNKGNFPGRFSGRQFSNSRSEMNVSTLELGDSALYLCASSFGTENTGELFFGEGSRLTVL.